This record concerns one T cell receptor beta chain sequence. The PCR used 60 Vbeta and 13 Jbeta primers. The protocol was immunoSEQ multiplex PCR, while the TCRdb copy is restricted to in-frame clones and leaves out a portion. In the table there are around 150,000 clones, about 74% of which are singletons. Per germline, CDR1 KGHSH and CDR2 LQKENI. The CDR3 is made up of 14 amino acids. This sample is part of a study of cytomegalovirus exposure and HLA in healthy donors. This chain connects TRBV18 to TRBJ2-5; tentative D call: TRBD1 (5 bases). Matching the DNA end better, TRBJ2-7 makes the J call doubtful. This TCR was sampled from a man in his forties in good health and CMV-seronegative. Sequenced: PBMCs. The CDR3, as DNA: TGTGCCAGCTCACCACGCCAGGGAACCTACGAGCAGTACTTC. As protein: CASSPRQGTYEQYF.